The sequence of this TCR beta chain was determined in a study of blood T cell repertoires in COVID-19 (TCRdb year 2020). Concerning the study at large: Samples from collaborators originated in the United States, Italy and Spain and spanned both the acute and convalescent phases of COVID-19. Where HLA class I and class II types were available, the types were taken from metadata supplied by the sample provider, not from assay-based typing. Samples came from the ongoing ImmuneRACE study (first 160 participants) plus 1,254 subjects from 6 global collaborators. The repertoires were released in a freely available public database meant as a resource for research on the immune response to SARS-CoV-2. The sample metadata nearly always contained a de-identified subject ID, COVID-19 status, age in years and sex. The material from the prospective study consisted of cDNA or gDNA derived from T cells, B-cell-depleted T cells, or PBMCs. Subjects who had been exposed to COVID-19, were actively infected with it, or had recovered from it provided the deeply sampled blood TCRbeta repertoires that made up the dataset.

TCRbeta CDR3 regions were amplified from genomic DNA using the immunoSEQ Assay, a bias-controlled multiplex PCR. The published analysis was carried out like this. Within the assay, amplification of reference gene primers was used to estimate how many nucleated cells each sample contained. To quantify the absolute abundance of each unique TCRbeta CDR3 rearrangement, sequence reads were collapsed and filtered. For each sample, productive Simpson clonality was calculated by taking the square root of Simpson's diversity index across productive rearrangements. In TCRdb, the immuneACCESS table is reduced to in-frame sequences with V and J assigned. These tables do not hold every clone; where another copy was compared, an unresolved V gene accounts for under half, and the others remain unexplained. V and J calls and clone size are as listed in that table; D and trimming were resolved from the DNA. The sample records some 73,000 clones, about 80% of which are singletons. Clones ranked in the top ten supply approximately 29% of the sample.

There are 13 amino acids in the CDR3, from cysteine to phenylalanine inclusive. Kept here is only the CDR3 DNA, which spans 39 bases and is read in frame from base 1. Looking up the germline V gene yields CDR1 SQVTM and CDR2 ANQGSEA. V drops 4 bases and J drops 2 bases, leaving 11 bases in between. Paper-wide results and their limitations: How much clinical and demographic metadata was included differed by source and by participant, and the metadata was provided uncurated.

Collaborating institutions collected whole blood in K2EDTA tubes following their own protocols. For TCRbeta analysis, collaborators shipped samples as frozen whole blood, isolated PBMCs, or DNA extracted from either of those sample types. Note on this clone: What this receptor recognizes is not known. No much larger clone exists at a distance of one base, and base qualities are not known.

Sequencing was done on a sample of peripheral blood. Here the chain combines TRBV29-1 and TRBJ2-5; perhaps TRBD2 is the D gene, with 5 bases matching. The sequence was obtained from a human donor in a cohort sampled during active COVID-19. The sequence in DNA is TGCAGCGTTGGAGGGTGGGGACAAGAGACCCAGTACTTC. Its amino acids are CSVGGWGQETQYF.